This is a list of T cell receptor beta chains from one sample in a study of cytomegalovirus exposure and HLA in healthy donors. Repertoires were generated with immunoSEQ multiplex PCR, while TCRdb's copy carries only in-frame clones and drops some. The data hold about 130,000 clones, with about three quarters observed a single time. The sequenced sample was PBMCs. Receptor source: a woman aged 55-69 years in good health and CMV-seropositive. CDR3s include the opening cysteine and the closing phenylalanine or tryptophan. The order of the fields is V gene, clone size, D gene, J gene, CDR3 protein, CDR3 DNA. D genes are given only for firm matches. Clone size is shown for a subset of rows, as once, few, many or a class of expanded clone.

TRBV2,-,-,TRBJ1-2,CASGGDMNYGYTF,TGTGCCAGCGGGGGGGACATGAACTATGGCTACACCTTC
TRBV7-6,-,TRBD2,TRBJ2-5,CASSLGLAGVQETQYF,TGTGCCAGCAGCTTAGGACTAGCGGGGGTTCAAGAGACCCAGTACTTC
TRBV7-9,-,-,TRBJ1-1,CASSPGGRRTEAFF,TGTGCCAGCAGCCCCGGGGGGAGGAGGACTGAAGCTTTCTTT
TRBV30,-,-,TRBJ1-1,CAWSNQGGEAFF,TGTGCCTGGAGTAACCAGGGAGGTGAAGCTTTCTTT
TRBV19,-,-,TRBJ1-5,CASSIMRASYSNQPQHF,TGTGCCAGTAGTATCATGCGGGCTTCTTATAGCAATCAGCCCCAGCATTTT
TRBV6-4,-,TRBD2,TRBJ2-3,CASSELAGSTDTQYF,TGTGCCAGCAGTGAGCTAGCGGGGAGCACAGATACGCAGTATTTT
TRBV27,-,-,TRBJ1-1,CASSLSAQGSRIF,TGTGCCAGCAGTTTATCAGCCCAGGGATCGAGGATCTTT
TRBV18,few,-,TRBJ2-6,CASSPRRSGANVLTF,TGTGCCAGCTCACCGAGGCGGTCTGGGGCCAACGTCCTGACTTTC
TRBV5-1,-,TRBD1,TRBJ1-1,CASSDGQGREAFF,TGCGCCAGCAGCGACGGACAGGGGCGTGAAGCTTTCTTT
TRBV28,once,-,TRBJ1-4,CASSGLTLFF,TGTGCCAGCAGTGGACTGACACTGTTTTTT
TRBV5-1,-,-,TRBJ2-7,CASSNAGYEQYF,TGCGCCAGCAGTAACGCCGGCTACGAGCAGTACTTC
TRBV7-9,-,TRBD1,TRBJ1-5,CASSGSGTGANNQPQHF,TGTGCCAGCAGCGGTTCCGGGACAGGGGCCAACAATCAGCCCCAGCACTTT
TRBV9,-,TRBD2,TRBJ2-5,CASSVDWGGVTKQYF,TGTGCCAGCAGCGTAGATTGGGGGGGGGTAACGAAGCAGTACTTC
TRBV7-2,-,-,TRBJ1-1,CASSLVQVGTEAFF,TGTGCCAGCAGCTTAGTTCAGGTTGGGACTGAAGCTTTCTTT
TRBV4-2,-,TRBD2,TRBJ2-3,CASSQARSGGVSSTDTQYF,TGTGCCAGCAGCCAAGCCCGGAGCGGGGGTGTCTCTAGCACAGATACGCAGTATTTT
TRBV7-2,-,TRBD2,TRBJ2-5,CASLINPWGGTLFQETQYF,TGTGCCAGCCTAATCAACCCCTGGGGGGGGACCCTCTTCCAAGAGACCCAGTACTTC
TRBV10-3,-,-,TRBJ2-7,CAISVRAVYEQYF,TGTGCCATCAGTGTCAGGGCGGTATACGAGCAGTACTTC
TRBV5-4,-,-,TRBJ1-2,CASTGWVQGNYGYTF,TGTGCCAGCACCGGATGGGTTCAGGGAAACTATGGCTACACCTTC
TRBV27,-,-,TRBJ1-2,CASSQHPPRQADNYGYTF,TGTGCCAGCAGCCAACACCCCCCTAGACAGGCTGATAACTATGGCTACACCTTC
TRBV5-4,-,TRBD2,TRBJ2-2,CASNGGGFNTGELFF,TGTGCCAGCAACGGGGGGGGATTTAACACCGGGGAGCTGTTTTTT
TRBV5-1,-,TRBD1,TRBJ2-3,CASSLDYGTGLYF,TGCGCCAGCAGCTTGGATTATGGGACAGGGCTGTATTTT
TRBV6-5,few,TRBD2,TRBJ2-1,CASRGGGAYNEQFF,TGTGCCAGCAGAGGCGGGGGGGCGTACAATGAGCAGTTCTTC
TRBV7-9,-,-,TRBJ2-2,CASSGRGQLGTGELFF,TGTGCCAGCAGCGGCCGCGGTCAACTAGGAACCGGGGAGCTGTTTTTT
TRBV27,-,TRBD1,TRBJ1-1,CAVAGQGAKAFF,TGTGCCGTTGCAGGGCAGGGGGCAAAAGCTTTCTTT
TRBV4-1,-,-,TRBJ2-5,CASSRGTQETQYF,TGCGCCAGCAGCCGAGGGACTCAAGAGACCCAGTACTTC
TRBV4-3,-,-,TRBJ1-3,CASSQDIWPGGNTIYF,TGCGCCAGCAGCCAAGATATTTGGCCGGGTGGAAACACCATATATTTT
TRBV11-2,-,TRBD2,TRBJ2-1,CASSFGREIGFF,TGTGCCAGCAGTTTCGGGCGGGAGATTGGGTTCTTC
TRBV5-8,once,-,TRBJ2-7,CASSPSGAEGYEQYF,TGTGCCAGCAGCCCGTCTGGTGCTGAGGGCTACGAGCAGTACTTC
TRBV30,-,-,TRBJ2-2,CAWTADPSGTGELFF,TGTGCCTGGACGGCTGACCCCTCGGGCACCGGGGAGCTGTTTTTT
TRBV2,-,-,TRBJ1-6,CASSVHQPSGHYNSPLHF,TGTGCCAGCAGTGTCCACCAACCTTCGGGACACTATAATTCACCCCTCCACTTT
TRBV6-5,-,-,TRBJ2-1,CASRLQGSVNEQFF,TGTGCCAGCCGACTTCAGGGGAGTGTCAATGAGCAGTTCTTC
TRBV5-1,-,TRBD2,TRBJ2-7,CASSLMGVVAGNEQYF,TGCGCCAGCAGCTTGATGGGTGTGGTAGCGGGGAACGAGCAGTACTTC
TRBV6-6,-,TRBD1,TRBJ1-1,CASSSNDRGVPEAFF,TGTGCCAGCAGTTCCAACGACAGGGGTGTCCCTGAAGCTTTCTTT
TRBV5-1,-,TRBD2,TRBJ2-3,CASSLRLAGGTDTQYF,TGCGCCAGCAGCTTGCGGCTAGCGGGCGGCACAGATACGCAGTATTTT
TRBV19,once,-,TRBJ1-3,CASSISSSGNTIYF,TGTGCCAGTAGTATTTCGAGCTCTGGAAACACCATATATTTT
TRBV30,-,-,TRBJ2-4,CALQGAKNIQYF,TGTGCCTTGCAGGGGGCCAAAAACATTCAGTACTTC
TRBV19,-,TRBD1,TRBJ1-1,CASSIDLGQGEAFF,TGTGCCAGTAGTATAGATCTGGGACAGGGTGAAGCTTTCTTT
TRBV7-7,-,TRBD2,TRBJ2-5,CASSPSGRQETQYF,TGTGCCAGCAGTCCTAGCGGGCGTCAAGAGACCCAGTACTTC
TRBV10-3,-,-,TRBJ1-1,CAIRRDSTEAFF,TGTGCCATCAGAAGGGACTCCACTGAAGCTTTCTTT
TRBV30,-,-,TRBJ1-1,CAWSGVQPRGFRMNTEAFF,TGTGCCTGGAGCGGAGTCCAACCCAGGGGCTTTAGAATGAACACTGAAGCTTTCTTT
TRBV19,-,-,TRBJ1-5,CASTTGRDYGNQPQHF,TGTGCCAGCACTACAGGGCGCGATTACGGCAATCAGCCCCAGCATTTT
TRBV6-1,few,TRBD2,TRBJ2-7,CASSGRTSHYEQYF,TGTGCCAGCAGTGGCCGGACTAGTCACTACGAGCAGTACTTC
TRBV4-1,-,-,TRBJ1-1,CASSPTPNTEAFF,TGCGCCAGCAGCCCCACACCGAACACTGAAGCTTTCTTT
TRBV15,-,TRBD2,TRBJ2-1,CATSRDRAGVRNEQFF,TGTGCCACCAGCAGAGATCGTGCGGGAGTCAGAAATGAGCAGTTCTTC
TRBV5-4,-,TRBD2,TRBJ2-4,CASSDGLAGAIAKNIQYF,TGTGCCAGCAGCGATGGACTAGCGGGGGCAATAGCCAAAAACATTCAGTACTTC
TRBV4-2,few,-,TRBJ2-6,CASSQVTGSGANVLTF,TGTGCCAGCAGCCAAGTAACAGGGTCGGGGGCCAACGTCCTGACTTTC
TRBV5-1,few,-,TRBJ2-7,CASSLVSGGGSGPYEQYF,TGCGCCAGCAGCTTGGTGTCGGGGGGCGGGAGCGGTCCCTACGAGCAGTACTTC
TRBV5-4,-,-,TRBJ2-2,CASSLQSYSRELFF,TGTGCCAGCAGCTTGCAATCCTACTCCAGGGAGCTGTTTTTT
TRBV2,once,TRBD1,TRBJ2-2,CASSADRLTGELFF,TGTGCCAGCAGTGCGGACAGGCTCACCGGGGAGCTGTTTTTT
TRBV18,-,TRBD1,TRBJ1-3,CASSPPSGTGVGGNTIYF,TGTGCCAGCTCACCACCTTCCGGGACAGGGGTTGGAGGAAACACCATATATTTT
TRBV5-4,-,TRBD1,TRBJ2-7,CASSLVGDRGGEQYF,TGTGCCAGCAGCTTGGTAGGGGACAGGGGTGGGGAGCAGTACTTC
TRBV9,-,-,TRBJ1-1,CASSAGGSQVTEAFF,TGTGCCAGCAGTGCCGGGGGGAGTCAGGTTACTGAAGCTTTCTTT
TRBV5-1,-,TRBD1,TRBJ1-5,CASSPGQPNQPQHF,TGCGCCAGCAGCCCGGGACAGCCGAATCAGCCCCAGCATTTT
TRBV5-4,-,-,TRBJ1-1,CASSLAGWNTEAFF,TGTGCCAGCAGCTTGGCCGGGTGGAACACTGAAGCTTTCTTT
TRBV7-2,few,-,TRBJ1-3,CASSLFDGGSGNTIYF,TGTGCCAGCAGCTTATTTGATGGGGGGTCTGGAAACACCATATATTTT
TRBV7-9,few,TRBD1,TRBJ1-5,CSSSRGTGAYQPQHF,TGTTCCAGCAGCCGTGGGACAGGAGCATACCAGCCCCAGCATTTT
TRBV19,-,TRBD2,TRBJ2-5,CASSNGLAEETQYF,TGTGCCAGTAGTAACGGACTAGCGGAAGAGACCCAGTACTTC